The 11 T cell receptor beta chains below all came from one sample that was sequenced in a study of control samples from healthy donors and cancer patients (TCRdb year 2020). The method was the immunoSEQ multiplex PCR assay. The source is immuneACCESS, and TCRdb retained only in-frame sequences with V and J called. Part of the clones is not carried over; for the studies checked, unresolved V genes explain less than half of this, and the remainder is unexplained. The sample records tens of thousands of clones, 70% to 85% of which are singletons. Over 30% of the sample goes to the ten largest clones. Sequenced input: PBMCs. The receptors shown here come from a man aged 70-80 years with lung cancer.

This chain connects TRBV20-1 to TRBJ1-1; D remains ambiguous. This CDR3 is 11 amino acids long. V was pared by 4 bases and J by 11 bases, with 14 bases between. The germline CDR1 and CDR2 sequences are DFQATT and SNEGSKA (reference sequence). Written as DNA, the CDR3 is TGCAGTGCTACCGGCCCCGTCGGGGCTTTCTTT. Its translation: CSATGPVGAFF.

This clone has just one count. The chain recombines TRBV7-9 with TRBJ2-5; D ambiguous. The CDR3 consists of 11 residues. With 11 bases removed from V and 0 bases from J, the gap between germline ends came to 7 bases. Germline lookup yields CDR1 SEHNR and CDR2 FQNEAQ (reference sequence). The CDR3 nucleotides are TGTGCCGCACTGTACCAAGAGACCCAGTACTTC. Translated: CAALYQETQYF.

The chain has TRBV14 and TRBJ2-3; 10 bases fit TRBD2. In germline, CDR1 is SGHDN, CDR2 FVKESK. The length of the CDR3 is 19 residues. Germline trimming cut 3 bases from V and 1 base from J; bases unmatched to any gene: 13. As DNA, the CDR3 is TGTGCCAGCAGCCACAGAGTAGCGGGGGGTTCTCCCCGCACAGATACGCAGTATTTT. This encodes CASSHRVAGGSPRTDTQYF.

A note on this clone: The identical CDR3 is also encoded by other nucleotide sequences in the sample. The rearrangement joins TRBV21-1 to TRBJ1-6. TRBV21-1 is designated a pseudogene. This CDR3 has 13 amino acids. The CDR3 is CASCRGGRSPLHF. The CDR3 nucleotides read TGTGCCAGCTGCAGGGGGGGCCGGTCACCCCTCCACTTT.

This chain uses TRBV21-1 with TRBJ1-1; TRBD1 was called by the table and not checked on the DNA. TRBV21-1 is shown as a pseudogene. CDR3 length: 16 residues. CDR3 sequence reads: CASSILRGRGSTEAFF. The CDR3 DNA reads as TGTGCCAGCAGCATCCTCAGGGGGAGAGGGAGCACTGAAGCTTTCTTT.

The chain couples TRBV6-5 to TRBJ1-1; weak D call: TRBD1 (5 bases). Trimming shortened V by 5 bases and J by 4 bases, and 14 bases separated the two germline ends. The germline V gene encodes CDR1 MNHEY and CDR2 SVGAGI. This CDR3 region has 14 residues. Written as DNA, the CDR3 is TGTGCCAGCAGTCTGGCAGGGTGGTTCACTGAAGCTTTCTTT. The encoded protein is CASSLAGWFTEAFF.

The rearrangement joins TRBV29-1 to TRBJ2-1; D is ambiguous. The CDR3 totals 11 residues. Germline values: CDR1 SQVTM, CDR2 ANQGSEA. V lost 4 bases and J 6 bases, leaving 7 bases between the germline ends. CDR3 sequence: CSVGVPNEQFF. In nucleotides, the CDR3 is TGCAGCGTTGGAGTGCCCAATGAGCAGTTCTTC.

The CDR3 DNA follows: TGTGCCAGCAGCTTGGTGGGACAGGGGGCTTACGAGCAGTACTTC. It translates to CASSLVGQGAYEQYF. This chain links TRBV5-5 with TRBJ2-7; 12 bases fit TRBD1. The CDR3 contains 15 residues. Looked up from germline, CDR1 is SGHKS and CDR2 is YYEKEE (reference sequence). V gave up 0 bases and J gave up 4 bases; unmatched junction bases: 2.

The J gene is TRBJ2-1, the V gene TRBV29-1; D unclear. V gave up 0 bases and J gave up 8 bases, with 14 bases separating them. From germline, CDR1 is SQVTM and CDR2 ANQGSEA. The CDR3 contains 14 residues. The CDR3 loop is CSVEDVRLSDEQFF. The CDR3 DNA reads TGCAGCGTTGAAGACGTCAGGCTTTCGGATGAGCAGTTCTTC.

Only a few counts were recorded for this clone. The chain uses TRBV19 and TRBJ1-4; 7 positions match TRBD1. J was trimmed by 3 bases and V by 5 bases; bases with no gene match: 6. The CDR3 length is 15 residues. Germline V CDR1 and CDR2: LNHDA, SQIVND (reference sequence). In DNA form, the CDR3 reads TGTGCCAGTAGTGCCGACAGGGCGGCTAATGAAAAACTGTTTTTT. Its translation is CASSADRAANEKLFF.

The chain couples TRBV5-1 to TRBJ1-1; D is unresolved. V was trimmed by 4 bases and J by 9 bases, leaving 16 bases between them. Germline assignment: CDR1 SGHRS and CDR2 YFSETQ. The CDR3 has 13 residues. In DNA, the CDR3 is TGCGCCAGCAGCCTACGACAAGAAGGCCAAGCTTTCTTT. Protein product: CASSLRQEGQAFF.